The clone carrying this T cell receptor beta chain was observed a handful of times. CDR1 DFQATT and CDR2 SNEGSKA come from the germline V gene (reference sequence). Trimming cost V 1 base and J 3 bases; bases outside gene matches: 4. This CDR3 has 14 amino acids. These data originate in a study of patients and donors after allogeneic stem cell transplantation. One entry per CDR3 protein results from TCRdb running MiXCR on the RT-PCR reads. The sample lists a few hundred thousand distinct CDR3 sequences, over 12% occurring once. The sequence came from a human donor who was either an allogeneic HSCT recipient or a stem cell or donor lymphocyte infusion donor (not recorded which). It is not recorded whose cells these are; they may come from a transplant donor. Sequencing was carried out using blood, either unsorted or a sorted T cell fraction (not recorded which). The genes are TRBV20-1 and TRBJ1-1; TRBD1 agrees at 8 bases. CDR3 nucleotides: TGCAGTGCTAGAGTACAGGGGGGGGACACTGAAGCTTTCTTT. Its translation: CSARVQGGDTEAFF.